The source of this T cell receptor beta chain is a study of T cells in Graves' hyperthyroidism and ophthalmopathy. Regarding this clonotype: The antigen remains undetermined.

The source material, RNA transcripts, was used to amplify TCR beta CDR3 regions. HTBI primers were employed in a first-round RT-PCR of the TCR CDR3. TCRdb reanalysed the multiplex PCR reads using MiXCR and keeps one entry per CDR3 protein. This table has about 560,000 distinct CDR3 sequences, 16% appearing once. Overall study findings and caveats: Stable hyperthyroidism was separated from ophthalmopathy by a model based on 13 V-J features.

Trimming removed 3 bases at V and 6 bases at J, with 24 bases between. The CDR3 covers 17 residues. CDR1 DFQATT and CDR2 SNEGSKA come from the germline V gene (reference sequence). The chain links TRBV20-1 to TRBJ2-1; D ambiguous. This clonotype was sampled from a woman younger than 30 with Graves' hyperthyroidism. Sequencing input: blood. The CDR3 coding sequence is TGCAGTGCTAGGGCGACCATGAACAATCGGGCGTCCAATGAGCAGTTCTTC. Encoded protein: CSARATMNNRASNEQFF.